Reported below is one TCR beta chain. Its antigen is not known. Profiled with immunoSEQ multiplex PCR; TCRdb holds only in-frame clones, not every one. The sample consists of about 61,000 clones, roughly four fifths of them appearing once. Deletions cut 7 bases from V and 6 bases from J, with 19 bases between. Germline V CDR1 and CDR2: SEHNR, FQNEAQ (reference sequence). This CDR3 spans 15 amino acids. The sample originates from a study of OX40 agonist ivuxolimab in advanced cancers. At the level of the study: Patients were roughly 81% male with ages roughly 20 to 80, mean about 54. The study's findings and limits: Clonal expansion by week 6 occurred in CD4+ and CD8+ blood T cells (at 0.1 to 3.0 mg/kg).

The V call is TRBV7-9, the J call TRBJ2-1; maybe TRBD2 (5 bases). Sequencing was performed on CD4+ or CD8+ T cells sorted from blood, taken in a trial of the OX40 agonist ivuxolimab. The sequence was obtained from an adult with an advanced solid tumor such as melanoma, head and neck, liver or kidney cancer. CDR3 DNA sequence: TGTGCCAGCACCGTACTAGTTGTATCGAGCAATGAGCAGTTCTTC. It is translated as CASTVLVVSSNEQFF.